This T cell receptor (beta chain) is drawn from a study of T-cell reconstitution after alpha-beta-depleted transplantation in children. CDR1 MRHNA and CDR2 SNTAGT come from the germline V gene. CDR3 size: 13 residues. Trimming cost V 8 bases and J 0 bases, with 10 bases left between them. Findings and limits, study-wide: For some patients, TCRbeta diversity was high at day 60 because of recipient T cells and thymic progenitors that survived. It was reported that alpha-beta T cells came from several hundred expanded graft clones (about two months after transplant). Newly produced T cells mostly provided counts and TCRbeta diversity after one year, as hyperexpanded clones declined.

Of note for this clonotype: Antigen unknown.

TCRbeta library construction was performed incorporating unique molecular identifiers. TCRdb reanalysed the PCR reads using MiXCR and keeps one entry per CDR3 protein. This table holds around 500,000 distinct CDR3 sequences, roughly 23% found once. The chain carries TRBV6-4 and TRBJ1-1; D unclear. Sequences were derived from PBMCs, mostly from graft donor cells, sampled 360 days after TCRalphabeta/CD19-depleted stem cell transplant. The sequence came from a boy younger than two who had a stem cell transplant for acute myeloid leukemia, so the T cells may come from the graft donor. CDR3 region: CASGSDMNTEAFF. The CDR3 coding sequence is TGTGCCAGCGGGTCCGACATGAACACTGAAGCTTTCTTT.